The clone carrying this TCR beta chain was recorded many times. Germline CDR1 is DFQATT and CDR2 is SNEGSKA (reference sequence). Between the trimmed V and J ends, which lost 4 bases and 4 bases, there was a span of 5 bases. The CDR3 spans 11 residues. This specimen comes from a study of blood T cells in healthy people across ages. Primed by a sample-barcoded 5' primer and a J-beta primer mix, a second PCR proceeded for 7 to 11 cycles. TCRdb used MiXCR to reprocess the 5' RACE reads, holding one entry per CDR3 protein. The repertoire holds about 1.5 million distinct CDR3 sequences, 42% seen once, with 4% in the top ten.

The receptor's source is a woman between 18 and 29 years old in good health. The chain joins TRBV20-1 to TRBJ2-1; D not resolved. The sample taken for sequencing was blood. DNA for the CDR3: TGCAGTGCTACTCAGTACAATGAGCAGTTCTTC. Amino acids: CSATQYNEQFF.